The 11 T cell receptor beta chains given below trace back to one sample, sequenced in a study of cytomegalovirus exposure and HLA in healthy donors. Amplification used 60 Vbeta primers and 13 Jbeta primers. Sequencing was performed with immunoSEQ multiplex PCR; in TCRdb, only in-frame clones are kept and a portion is missing. The sample has 85,000 to 100,000 clones; around four fifths are singletons. Input material: PBMCs. These receptors were taken from a middle-aged woman in good health and CMV-seronegative.

This chain uses TRBV5-1 with TRBJ1-2; perhaps TRBD1 as D (6 bases). Trimming cost V 4 bases and J 9 bases, with 25 bases left between them. The CDR3 loop spans 16 amino acids. Germline V gives CDR1 SGHRS, CDR2 YFSETQ. The CDR3 region is CASSPSGAITSHSYTF. The CDR3 region has the DNA TGCGCCAGCAGCCCTTCAGGGGCTATTACTTCTCACAGCTACACCTTC.

This clone was seen once. The chain couples TRBV27 to TRBJ1-3; D is ambiguous. Germline V gene data show CDR1 as MNHEY and CDR2 as SMNVEV (reference sequence). The CDR3 spans 14 residues. The V gene lost 5 bases and the J gene lost 0 bases, with 8 bases spanning the gap. The CDR3 nucleotides read TGTGCCAGCAGTGAAAGGAGCTCTGGAAACACCATATATTTT. Protein product: CASSERSSGNTIYF.

The chain combines TRBV5-1 with TRBJ1-1; 7 bases align to TRBD1. Per the germline V gene, CDR1 is SGHRS and CDR2 is YFSETQ. CDR3 length equals 16 residues. Trimming took 0 bases from V and 0 from J; bases not matched to a gene: 5. The CDR3 DNA is TGCGCCAGCAGCTTGGGGACAGGAACCATGAACACTGAAGCTTTCTTT. Residues: CASSLGTGTMNTEAFF.

The chain joins TRBV6-5 to TRBJ1-4; D not certain. Trimming took 4 bases from V and 8 from J, leaving 17 bases between them. This CDR3 has 15 amino acids. The germline V gene has CDR1 MNHEY and CDR2 SVGAGI. CDR3 nucleotide sequence: TGTGCCAGCAGTTCCAAACTGCTCTCTCGGGAAAAACTGTTTTTT. Residues: CASSSKLLSREKLFF.

The chain has TRBV9 and TRBJ1-4; the D gene is possibly TRBD1 (5 bases). Between the trimmed V and J ends, which lost 3 bases and 0 bases, there was a span of 9 bases. CDR1 is SGDLS and CDR2 is YYNGEE in the germline V gene. The CDR3 has 15 residues. This CDR3 reads CASSAGGTTNEKLFF. The DNA of the CDR3 is TGTGCCAGCAGCGCGGGGGGTACAACTAATGAAAAACTGTTTTTT.

CDR3 bases: TGTGCCAGCAGTTTTGATTCGGGGAACACTGAAGCTTTCTTT. This sequence encodes CASSFDSGNTEAFF. The chain recombines TRBV27 with TRBJ1-1, with no clear D. Trimming stripped 3 bases from V and 1 base from J, with 9 bases between. The CDR3 loop spans 14 amino acids. The germline V gene has CDR1 MNHEY and CDR2 SMNVEV (reference sequence).

This chain uses TRBV28 with TRBJ1-2, with D tentatively TRBD1 (6 bases). The CDR3 consists of 14 residues. Trimming took off 5 bases at V and 8 bases at J, with 18 bases between the two ends. Germline-derived CDR1 and CDR2 are MDHEN and SYDVKM. The CDR3 DNA reads as TGTGCCAGCAGTCCATATACAGGGTCCAGCGGCTACACCTTC. Translation: CASSPYTGSSGYTF.

This clone was found a few times. The rearrangement links TRBV5-6 to TRBJ2-5, with D perhaps matching TRBD2 (5 bases). This CDR3 comprises 15 residues. Germline CDR1 and CDR2: SGHDT and YYEEEE. V was clipped by 2 bases and J by 2 bases, with 13 bases between them. Here the CDR3 reads CASSFRGLLQETQYF. CDR3 nucleotide sequence: TGTGCCAGCAGCTTTCGAGGGCTATTACAAGAGACCCAGTACTTC.

This chain links TRBV2 with TRBJ2-5; no reliable D call. The assigned J gene may be wrong: the sequence end matches TRBJ2-7 better. The CDR3 sequence is 12 residues long. The germline CDR1 and CDR2 sequences are SNHLY and FYNNEI. This CDR3 reads CASSLDSYEQYF. The CDR3 nucleotides read TGTGCCAGCAGTTTGGACTCCTACGAGCAGTACTTC.

This clone turned up a few times. The chain combines TRBV5-1 with TRBJ1-2, with 10 nucleotides matching TRBD1. The CDR3 totals 15 residues. The V gene's germline CDR1 is SGHRS and CDR2 YFSETQ. Trimming at V came to 0 bases and at J to 6 bases, leaving 5 bases not matched to a gene. The CDR3 DNA reads as TGCGCCAGCAGCTTGGGGGACAGGGGTCCCGATGGCTACACCTTC. Its translation: CASSLGDRGPDGYTF. The variable domain in full, completed from reference TRBV5-1 and TRBJ1-2, reads KAGVTQTPRYLIKTRGQQVTLSCSPISGHRSVSWYQQTPGQGLQFLFEYFSETQRNKGNFPGRFSGRQFSNSRSEMNVSTLELGDSALYLCASSLGDRGPDGYTFGSGTRLTVV.

In its sample, this clone was seen once. V usage is TRBV7-9 and J usage is TRBJ1-2, with a possible D match to TRBD1 (6 bases). The CDR3 spans 16 residues. Trimming cost V 3 bases and J 0 bases, with 14 bases left between them. Germline V CDR1 and CDR2: SEHNR, FQNEAQ (reference sequence). CDR3 coding DNA: TGTGCCAGCAGCTTGGGAGGGGGGGCGGCTAACTATGGCTACACCTTC. It translates to CASSLGGGAANYGYTF.